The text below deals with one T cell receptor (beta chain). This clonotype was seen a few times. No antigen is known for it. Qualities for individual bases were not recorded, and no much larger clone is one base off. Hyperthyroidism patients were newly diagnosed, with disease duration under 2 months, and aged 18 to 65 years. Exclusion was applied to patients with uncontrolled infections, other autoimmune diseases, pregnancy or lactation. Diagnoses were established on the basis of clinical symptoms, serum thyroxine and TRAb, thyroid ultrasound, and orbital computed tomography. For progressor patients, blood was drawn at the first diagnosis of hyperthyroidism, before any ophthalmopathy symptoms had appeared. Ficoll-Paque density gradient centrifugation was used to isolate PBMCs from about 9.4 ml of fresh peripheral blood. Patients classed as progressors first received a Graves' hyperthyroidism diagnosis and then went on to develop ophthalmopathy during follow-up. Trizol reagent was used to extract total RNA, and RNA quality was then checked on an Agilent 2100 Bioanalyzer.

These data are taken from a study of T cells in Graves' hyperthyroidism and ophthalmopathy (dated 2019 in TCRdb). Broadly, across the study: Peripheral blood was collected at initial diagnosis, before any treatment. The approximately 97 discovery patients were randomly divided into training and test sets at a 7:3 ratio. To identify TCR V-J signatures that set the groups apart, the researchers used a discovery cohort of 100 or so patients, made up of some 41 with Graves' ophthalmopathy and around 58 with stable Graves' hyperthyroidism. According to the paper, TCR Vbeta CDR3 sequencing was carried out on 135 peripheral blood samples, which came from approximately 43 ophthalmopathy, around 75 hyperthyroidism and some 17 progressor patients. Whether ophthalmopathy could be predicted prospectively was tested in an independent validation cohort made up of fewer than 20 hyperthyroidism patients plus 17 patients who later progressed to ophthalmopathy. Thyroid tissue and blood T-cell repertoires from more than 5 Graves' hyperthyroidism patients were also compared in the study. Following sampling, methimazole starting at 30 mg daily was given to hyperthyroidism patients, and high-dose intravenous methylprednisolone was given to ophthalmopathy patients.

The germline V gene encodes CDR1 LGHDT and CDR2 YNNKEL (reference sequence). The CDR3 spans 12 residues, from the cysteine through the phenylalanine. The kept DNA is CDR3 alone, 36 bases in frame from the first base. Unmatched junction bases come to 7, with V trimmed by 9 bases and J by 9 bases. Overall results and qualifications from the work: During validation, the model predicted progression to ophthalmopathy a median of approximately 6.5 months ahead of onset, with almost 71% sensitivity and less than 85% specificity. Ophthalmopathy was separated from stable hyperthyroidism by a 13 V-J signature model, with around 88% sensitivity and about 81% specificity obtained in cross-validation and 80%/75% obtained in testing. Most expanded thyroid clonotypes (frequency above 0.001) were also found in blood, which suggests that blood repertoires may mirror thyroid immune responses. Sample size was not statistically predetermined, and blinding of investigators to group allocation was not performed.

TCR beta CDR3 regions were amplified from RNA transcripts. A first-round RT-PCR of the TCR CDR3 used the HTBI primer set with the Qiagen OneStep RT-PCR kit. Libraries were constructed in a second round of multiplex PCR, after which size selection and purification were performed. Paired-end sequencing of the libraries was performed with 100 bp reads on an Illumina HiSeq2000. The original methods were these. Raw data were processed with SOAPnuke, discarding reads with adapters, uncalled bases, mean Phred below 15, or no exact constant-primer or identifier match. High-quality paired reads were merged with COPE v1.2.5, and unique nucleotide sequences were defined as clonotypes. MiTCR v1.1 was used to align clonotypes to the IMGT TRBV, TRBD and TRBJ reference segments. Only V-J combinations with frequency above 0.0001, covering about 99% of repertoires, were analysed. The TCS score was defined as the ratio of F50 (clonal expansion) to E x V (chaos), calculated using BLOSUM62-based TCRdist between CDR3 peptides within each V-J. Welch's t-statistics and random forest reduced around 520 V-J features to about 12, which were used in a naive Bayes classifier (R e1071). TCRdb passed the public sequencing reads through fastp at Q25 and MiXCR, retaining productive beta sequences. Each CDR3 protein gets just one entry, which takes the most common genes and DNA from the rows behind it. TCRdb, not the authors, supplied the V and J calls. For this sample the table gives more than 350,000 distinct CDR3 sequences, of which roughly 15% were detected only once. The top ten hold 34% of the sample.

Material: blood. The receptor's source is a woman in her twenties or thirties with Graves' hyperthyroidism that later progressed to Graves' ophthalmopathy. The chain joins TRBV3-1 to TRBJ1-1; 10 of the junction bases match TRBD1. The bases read TGTGCCAGTATGGACAGGGGGGGGAAAGCTTTCTTT. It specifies CASMDRGGKAFF. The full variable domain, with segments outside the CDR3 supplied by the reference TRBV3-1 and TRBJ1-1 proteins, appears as DTAVSQTPKYLVTQMGNDKSIKCEQNLGHDTMYWYKQDSKKFLKIMFSYNNKELIINETVPNRFSPKSPDKAHLNLHINSLELGDSAVYFCASMDRGGKAFFGQGTRLTVV.